Following are 4 T cell receptor beta chains from one sample sequenced in a study of blood T cell repertoires in COVID-19. Produced via immunoSEQ multiplex PCR; TCRdb's table is partial and in-frame only. The top ten hold about 3% of the sample, which has about 170,000 clones, less than 85% seen once. Sequencing was done on a sample of peripheral blood. The origin of the receptors is an elderly woman with acute or convalescent COVID-19.

V gene TRBV5-1 combines with J gene TRBJ2-1; no reliable D call. Germline V gene data show CDR1 as SGHRS and CDR2 as YFSETQ. Between the trimmed V and J ends, which lost 4 bases and 0 bases, there was a span of 14 bases. This CDR3 is 16 amino acids long. The chain's CDR3 is CASSSLPLVSYNEQFF. CDR3 nucleotides: TGCGCCAGCAGCAGCCTCCCCTTAGTCTCCTACAATGAGCAGTTCTTC. Filled out from reference TRBV5-1 and TRBJ2-1, the complete variable domain reads KAGVTQTPRYLIKTRGQQVTLSCSPISGHRSVSWYQQTPGQGLQFLFEYFSETQRNKGNFPGRFSGRQFSNSRSEMNVSTLELGDSALYLCASSSLPLVSYNEQFFGPGTRLTVL.

This chain uses TRBV28 with TRBJ1-2; the D gene is possibly TRBD1 (5 bases). Germline V gives CDR1 MDHEN, CDR2 SYDVKM. Trimming shortened V by 8 bases and J by 4 bases, and 11 bases separated the two germline ends. The CDR3 has 12 amino acids. CDR3 nucleotides: TGTGCCAGCTCTCAGACAGCCTATGGCTACACCTTC. Its translation is CASSQTAYGYTF.

This clone was recorded a few times. The chain couples TRBV24-1 to TRBJ2-5; 10 bases agree with TRBD1. CDR1 and CDR2 from the germline V gene are KGHDR and SFDVKD. V lost 3 bases to trimming and J lost 5 bases; unmatched junction nucleotides: 11. The length of the CDR3 is 17 residues. The DNA of the CDR3 is TGTGCCACCAGTGATCGTTTGGGACAGGGGAAGGGGGAGACCCAGTACTTC. Residues: CATSDRLGQGKGETQYF.

This chain uses TRBV7-2 with TRBJ1-3, with D uncertain. Germline CDR1 is SGHTA and CDR2 is FQGNSA. The CDR3 contains 15 residues. Trimming took off 1 base at V and 1 base at J, with 8 bases between the two ends. The CDR3 region is CASSLEAQSGNTIYF. The DNA for the CDR3 is TGTGCCAGCAGCTTAGAGGCACAGTCTGGAAACACCATATATTTT.